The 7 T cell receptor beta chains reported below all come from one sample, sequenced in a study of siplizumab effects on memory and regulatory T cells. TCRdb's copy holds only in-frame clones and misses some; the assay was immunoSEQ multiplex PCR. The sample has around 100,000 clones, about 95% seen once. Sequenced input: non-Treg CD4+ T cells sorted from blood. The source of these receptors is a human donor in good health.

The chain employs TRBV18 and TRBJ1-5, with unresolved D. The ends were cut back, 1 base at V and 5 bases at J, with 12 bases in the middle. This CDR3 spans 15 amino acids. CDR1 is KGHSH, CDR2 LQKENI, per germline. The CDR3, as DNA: TGTGCCAGCTCACCACAACGAGGCAGAGATCAGCCCCAGCATTTT. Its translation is CASSPQRGRDQPQHF.

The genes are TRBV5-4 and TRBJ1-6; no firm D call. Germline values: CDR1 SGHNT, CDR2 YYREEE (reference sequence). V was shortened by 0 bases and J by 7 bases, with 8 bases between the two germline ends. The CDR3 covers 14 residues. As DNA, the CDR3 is TGTGCCAGCAGCTTGGTTGGCGGGAATTCACCCCTCCACTTT. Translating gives CASSLVGGNSPLHF.

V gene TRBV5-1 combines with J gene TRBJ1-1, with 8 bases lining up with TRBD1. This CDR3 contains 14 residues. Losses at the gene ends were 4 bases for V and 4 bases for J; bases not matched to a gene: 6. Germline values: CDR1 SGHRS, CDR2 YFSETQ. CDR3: CASSPLQGGTEAFF. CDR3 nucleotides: TGCGCCAGCAGCCCCTTACAGGGGGGCACTGAAGCTTTCTTT.

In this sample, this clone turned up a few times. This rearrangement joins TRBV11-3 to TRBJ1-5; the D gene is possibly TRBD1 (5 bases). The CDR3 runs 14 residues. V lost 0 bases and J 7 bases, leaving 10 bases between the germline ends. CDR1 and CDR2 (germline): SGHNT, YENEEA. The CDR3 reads CASSLEFRGQPQHF. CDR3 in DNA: TGTGCCAGCAGCTTAGAATTTAGGGGCCAGCCCCAGCATTTT.

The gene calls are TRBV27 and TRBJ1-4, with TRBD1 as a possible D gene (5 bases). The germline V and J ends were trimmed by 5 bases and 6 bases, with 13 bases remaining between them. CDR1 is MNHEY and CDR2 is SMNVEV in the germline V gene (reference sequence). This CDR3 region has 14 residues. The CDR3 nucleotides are TGTGCCAGCAGTCCACAGGACGGGTATGAAAAACTGTTTTTT. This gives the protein CASSPQDGYEKLFF. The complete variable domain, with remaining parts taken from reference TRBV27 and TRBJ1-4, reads EAQVTQNPRYLITVTGKKLTVTCSQNMNHEYMSWYRQDPGLGLRQIYYSMNVEVTDKGDVPEGYKVSRKEKRNFPLILESPSPNQTSLYFCASSPQDGYEKLFFGSGTQLSVL.

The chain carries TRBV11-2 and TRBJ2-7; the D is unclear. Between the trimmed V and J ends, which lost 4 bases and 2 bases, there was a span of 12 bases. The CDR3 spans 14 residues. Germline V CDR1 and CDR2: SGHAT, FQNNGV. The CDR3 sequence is CASSSGLVAYEQYF. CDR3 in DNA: TGTGCCAGCAGCTCCGGCCTAGTGGCCTACGAGCAGTACTTC.

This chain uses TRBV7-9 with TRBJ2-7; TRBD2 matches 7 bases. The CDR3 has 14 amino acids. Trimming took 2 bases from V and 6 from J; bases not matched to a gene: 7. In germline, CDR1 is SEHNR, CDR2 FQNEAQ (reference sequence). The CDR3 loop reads CASSLLVAGAEQYF. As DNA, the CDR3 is TGTGCCAGCAGCTTACTCGTGGCGGGAGCCGAGCAGTACTTC. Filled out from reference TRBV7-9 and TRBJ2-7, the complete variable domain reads DTGVSQNPRHKITKRGQNVTFRCDPISEHNRLYWYRQTLGQGPEFLTYFQNEAQLEKSRLLSDRFSAERPKGSFSTLEIQRTEQGDSAMYLCASSLLVAGAEQYFGPGTRLTVT.